This record looks at one T cell receptor beta chain sequence and its context. This specimen comes from a study of T cells in Graves' hyperthyroidism and ophthalmopathy. Germline assignment: CDR1 MNHEY and CDR2 SVGAGI. J was trimmed by 3 bases and V by 2 bases; bases with no gene match: 6. The CDR3 is 17 residues long. Amplification targeted TCR beta CDR3 regions from RNA transcripts. With the HTBI primer set, the TCR CDR3 went through a first round of RT-PCR. A single record per CDR3 protein comes from TCRdb applying MiXCR to the multiplex PCR reads. Of hundreds of thousands of distinct CDR3 sequences listed, under 20% were seen once; the top ten hold approximately 3.8%.

The sequence was obtained from a woman younger than 45 with Graves' hyperthyroidism. The V and J genes are TRBV6-5 and TRBJ2-2, with 10 bases identical to TRBD2. Sequenced input: blood. CDR3 in amino acids: CASSYASGRVDTGELFF. CDR3 coding DNA: TGTGCCAGCAGTTACGCCAGCGGGAGGGTGGACACCGGGGAGCTGTTTTTT.